The T cell receptor (beta chain) described here comes from a study of CD4+ T cells in melanoma. Study-wide findings and caveats: CD8+ T cell, macrophage and B cell function reportedly correlated with neoantigen-specific CD4+ T cells. Diverse differentiation states were reported for melanoma neoantigen-specific CD4+ T cells.

By sample fraction, this clone is medium-sized (0.01 to 0.1%). Its specificity is not known. The CDR3 loop spans 12 amino acids. The germline gives CDR1 GTSNPN, CDR2 SVGIG (reference sequence). The V gene lost 0 bases and the J gene lost 1 base, with 3 bases spanning the gap. Repertoires were generated with immunoSEQ multiplex PCR, while TCRdb's copy carries only in-frame clones and drops some. The sample holds about 5,000 clones; about 61% are singletons and the top ten take about 20%. This TCR derives from a human donor with melanoma. The rearrangement uses TRBV30 and TRBJ1-1, with D unclear. The specimen sequenced was cells from a culture (not recorded whether cultured in vitro). The CDR3 protein is CAWSVANTEAFF. The CDR3 DNA is TGTGCCTGGAGTGTAGCGAACACTGAAGCTTTCTTT.